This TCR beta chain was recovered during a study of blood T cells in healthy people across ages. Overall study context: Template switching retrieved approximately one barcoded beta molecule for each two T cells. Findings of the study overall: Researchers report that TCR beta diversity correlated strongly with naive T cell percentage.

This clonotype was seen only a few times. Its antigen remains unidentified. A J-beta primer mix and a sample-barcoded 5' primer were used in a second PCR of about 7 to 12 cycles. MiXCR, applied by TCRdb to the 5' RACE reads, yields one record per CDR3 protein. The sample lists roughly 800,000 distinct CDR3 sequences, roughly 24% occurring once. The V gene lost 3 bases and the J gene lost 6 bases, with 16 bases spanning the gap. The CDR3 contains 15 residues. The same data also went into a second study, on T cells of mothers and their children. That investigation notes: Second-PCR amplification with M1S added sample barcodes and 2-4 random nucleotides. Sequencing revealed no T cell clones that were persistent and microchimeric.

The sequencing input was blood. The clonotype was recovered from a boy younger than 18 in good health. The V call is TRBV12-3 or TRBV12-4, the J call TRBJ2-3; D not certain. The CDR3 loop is CASSLDGSLLDTQYF. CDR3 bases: TGTGCCAGCAGTTTGGACGGCTCTCTTCTTGATACGCAGTATTTT.